The clone carrying this TCR beta chain was seen just once. What it binds is unknown. This specimen comes from a study of T-cell memory formation after mild COVID-19. General observations from the study: A second wave expanding day 15 to 37 was CD4+-biased; contracting clones were balanced.

Germline V lookup: CDR1 LGHDT, CDR2 YNNKEL (reference sequence). This CDR3 has 11 residues. V was cut by 9 bases and J by 6 bases, with 8 bases left in between. TCRdb fed the 5' RACE reads into MiXCR, producing one record per CDR3 protein. This sample has 150,000 or so distinct CDR3 sequences, with roughly 15% found just once. V and J are TRBV3-1 and TRBJ2-2; the D is unclear. This receptor was identified in an adult woman who had mild COVID-19 (a few samples of this study predate the infection). Cell type and time point are not known. The sample was PBMCs or a T cell subset sorted from them (not recorded which). For the CDR3, the DNA is TGTGCCAGTAGTTCCCCCGGGGAGCTGTTTTTT. Translated, it gives CASSSPGELFF.